These T cell receptor beta chains were read from a single sample in a study of T cell responses to AZD1222 COVID-19 vaccine. Sequencing was performed with immunoSEQ multiplex PCR; in TCRdb, only in-frame clones are kept and a portion is missing. The data contain 110,000 to 150,000 clones, roughly 93% of them singletons. Sequenced here: peripheral blood, sampled on day 0 of AZD1222 vaccination. Receptors were obtained from an adult in good health. Both conserved end residues are part of each CDR3. The D gene is left open where the match is weak. Not every row has a clone size; where given, it reads once, few, many or a size class.

clone_size,v_call,d_call,j_call,cdr3_nt,cdr3_aa
-,TRBV29-1,TRBD2,TRBJ2-3,TGCAGCGCACGACTAGCGGGAGGTCCAGATACGCAGTATTTT,CSARLAGGPDTQYF
-,TRBV24-1,-,TRBJ1-1,TGTGCCACCAGTGGCACAGGGAGCGGTGAAGCTTTCTTT,CATSGTGSGEAFF
-,TRBV28,-,TRBJ1-4,TGTGCCAGCAGTTTGCGGCAGCAGAATGAAAAACTGTTTTTT,CASSLRQQNEKLFF
-,TRBV30,-,TRBJ2-7,TGTGCCTTACGCGGGCTAGCGCACTCCTACGAGCAGTACTTC,CALRGLAHSYEQYF
-,TRBV5-5,TRBD1,TRBJ1-1,TGTGCCAGCAGCTTGTCGTGGAGACAGGGGAACACTGAAGCTTTCTTT,CASSLSWRQGNTEAFF
-,TRBV7-9,TRBD1,TRBJ2-1,TGTGCCAGCAGCCCCCCCCCATGGGGGAAGGACAGGGGCTCCAATGAGCAGTTCTTC,CASSPPPWGKDRGSNEQFF
-,TRBV27,-,TRBJ1-1,TGTGCCAGCACCCCGGGAGGGAACACTGAAGCTTTCTTT,CASTPGGNTEAFF
-,TRBV12-5,-,TRBJ1-1,TGTGCTAGTGGTTTGGAGACCCTGAACACTGAAGCTTTCTTT,CASGLETLNTEAFF
once,TRBV3-1/TRBV3-2,TRBD1,TRBJ1-6,TGTGCCAGCAGCCGGACAGGGGGCAATTCACCCCTCCACTTT,CASSRTGGNSPLHF
-,TRBV29-1,-,TRBJ2-7,TGCAGCGTCAAAGATCGGGTCCACGAGCAGTACTTC,CSVKDRVHEQYF
-,TRBV5-1,-,TRBJ1-1,TGCGCCAGCAGCGCCCGGGGGATCACTGAAGCTTTCTTT,CASSARGITEAFF
-,TRBV25-1,-,TRBJ2-5,TGTGCCAGCAGTGATCCCCTAGGCCAAGAGACCCAGTACTTC,CASSDPLGQETQYF
-,TRBV9,-,TRBJ2-3,TGTGCCAGCAGCGTAGTTCCGGAGCCCTACACAGATACGCAGTATTTT,CASSVVPEPYTDTQYF
-,TRBV10-3,-,TRBJ1-1,TGTGCCATCAGTGAGTCGCAGGGAAACACTGAAGCTTTCTTT,CAISESQGNTEAFF
-,TRBV9,-,TRBJ1-4,TGTGCCAGCAGCGTAAGTCCGAATGAAAAACTGTTTTTT,CASSVSPNEKLFF
-,TRBV5-4,-,TRBJ2-5,TGTGCCAGCAGCAACCAAGAGACCCAGTACTTC,CASSNQETQYF
-,TRBV9,TRBD2,TRBJ2-1,TGTGCCAGCAGCGTCGGACTAGCGGGTAGATGGTCCGACAATGAGCAGTTCTTC,CASSVGLAGRWSDNEQFF
-,TRBV27,-,TRBJ2-2,TGTGCCAGCAGTCTCGGGACCGGGGAGCTGTTTTTT,CASSLGTGELFF
-,TRBV28,-,TRBJ2-2,TGTGCCAGCAGCGAGGTGGGGACTTATAACACCGGGGAGCTGTTTTTT,CASSEVGTYNTGELFF
few,TRBV7-2,TRBD2,TRBJ2-1,TGTGCCAGCAGCTTATGGGGGAGGGACAATGAGCAGTTCTTC,CASSLWGRDNEQFF
-,TRBV3-1/TRBV3-2,-,TRBJ1-1,TGTGCCAGCGGAGATATGAACACTGAAGCTTTCTTT,CASGDMNTEAFF
-,TRBV11-2,-,TRBJ2-1,TGTGCCAGCAGCTTAAAAGGGAACAATGAGCAGTTCTTC,CASSLKGNNEQFF
-,TRBV28,-,TRBJ2-5,TGTGCCAGCAGTTTCTCGGTTAGGAGGACCGACCGACAAGCTGCAAAAGAGACCCAGTACTTC,CASSFSVRRTDRQAAKETQYF
-,TRBV9,-,TRBJ2-7,TGTGCCAGCAGCTCCCAGGAGGGGGTACTCGAGCAGTACTTC,CASSSQEGVLEQYF
-,TRBV27,-,TRBJ1-1,TGTGCCAGCACCCCTCACCAGGACAGCTCGGCTGAAGCTTTCTTT,CASTPHQDSSAEAFF
-,TRBV6-5,-,TRBJ2-5,TGTGCCAGCACCCGCGCAGGGGAGTACCAAGAGACCCAGTACTTC,CASTRAGEYQETQYF
-,TRBV27,-,TRBJ1-1,TGTGCCAGCAGTTTGGAGGGGTTGGTCACTGAAGCTTTCTTT,CASSLEGLVTEAFF
-,TRBV3-1/TRBV3-2,TRBD1,TRBJ1-2,TGTGCCAGCAGCTACGGGACAGGGATCCCCTATGGCTACACCTTC,CASSYGTGIPYGYTF
-,TRBV5-1,-,TRBJ1-1,TGCGCCAGCAACAAGGGGGGAAACACTGAAGCTTTCTTT,CASNKGGNTEAFF
-,TRBV18,-,TRBJ2-5,TGTGCCAGCTCGGTTGATACCGGGTCCCAAGAGACCCAGTACTTC,CASSVDTGSQETQYF
-,TRBV7-9,TRBD1,TRBJ1-5,TGTGCCAGCAGCTCGGCCCAGGGGGAGGATCAGCCCCAGCATTTT,CASSSAQGEDQPQHF
-,TRBV7-9,TRBD1,TRBJ1-1,TGTGCCAGCAGCTTATCGGTCCCAGGGGGCGAAGCTTTCTTT,CASSLSVPGGEAFF
-,TRBV30,-,TRBJ2-1,TGTGCCTGGGACTCTAGCGTCAGCGTATACAATGAGCAGTTCTTC,CAWDSSVSVYNEQFF
few,TRBV10-3,-,TRBJ2-7,TGTGCCATCAGTGTTGGCCGGGACGCAACCTCCTACGAGCAGTACTTC,CAISVGRDATSYEQYF
-,TRBV7-9,TRBD1,TRBJ1-5,TGTGCCAGCAACACAGGGGGGAGCAATCAGCCCCAGCATTTT,CASNTGGSNQPQHF
-,TRBV2,-,TRBJ2-1,TGTGCCAGCAGTGAAGCTGGACAGACTTACAATGAGCAGTTCTTC,CASSEAGQTYNEQFF
once,TRBV7-8,TRBD2,TRBJ2-7,TGTGCCAGCAGCTCGGGACTAGCAGCCGAGCAGTACTTC,CASSSGLAAEQYF
-,TRBV7-9,-,TRBJ2-2,TGTGCCAGCAGCTTTACTGGCAGGGTTGCCGGGGAGCTGTTTTTT,CASSFTGRVAGELFF
-,TRBV18,TRBD1,TRBJ1-1,TGTGCCAGCTCACGACAGGGAAACACTGAAGCTTTCTTT,CASSRQGNTEAFF
-,TRBV3-1/TRBV3-2,-,TRBJ2-7,TGTGCCAGCAGCCAAGATCATGAGCGGGTCTACGAGCAGTACTTC,CASSQDHERVYEQYF
-,TRBV11-3,-,TRBJ2-4,TGTGCCATCCAGGAGCACCTAGCCAAAAACATTCAGTACTTC,CAIQEHLAKNIQYF
-,TRBV6-2/TRBV6-3,-,TRBJ2-1,TGTGCCAGCAGTTACTCTGGGTTGGGTGAGCAGTTCTTC,CASSYSGLGEQFF
-,TRBV3-1/TRBV3-2,-,TRBJ1-5,TGTGCCAGCAGCCAAGGCAGGGACCAGCCCCAGCATTTT,CASSQGRDQPQHF
-,TRBV6-5,-,TRBJ1-4,TGTGCCAGCAGTCCACGGGGAGAGGAAAAACTGTTTTTT,CASSPRGEEKLFF
-,TRBV18,-,TRBJ1-1,TGTGCCAGCTCAGATCAGGGGAACACTGAAGCTTTCTTT,CASSDQGNTEAFF
-,TRBV6-6,-,TRBJ2-7,TGTGCCAGCAGCCTAGCCCACGGCGAGGGCTACGAGCAGTACTTC,CASSLAHGEGYEQYF
-,TRBV24-1,-,TRBJ2-1,TGTGCCACCAGTGATGGGCGGGACTACAATGAGCAGTTCTTC,CATSDGRDYNEQFF
-,TRBV3-1/TRBV3-2,TRBD1,TRBJ1-2,TGTGCCAGCAGCCAACGGACAGGAGACTATGGCTACACCTTC,CASSQRTGDYGYTF
-,TRBV19,-,TRBJ1-1,TGTGCCAGTAGAGCCTACGGGGGGCGGGAGGCTTTCTTT,CASRAYGGREAFF
-,TRBV27,TRBD1,TRBJ1-1,TGTGCCAGCAGTGACCCGACAGGGTGGAACACTGAAGCTTTCTTT,CASSDPTGWNTEAFF
-,TRBV28,-,TRBJ2-7,TGTGCCAGCACCACGCGGGAAACGGGCTTCTACGAGCAGTACTTC,CASTTRETGFYEQYF
-,TRBV4-1,TRBD1,TRBJ1-5,TGCGCCAGCAGCAAGGGAGGGACAGGGCGTCAGCCCCAGCATTTT,CASSKGGTGRQPQHF
-,TRBV3-1/TRBV3-2,-,TRBJ2-2,TGTGCCAGCAGCCAAGATCAAGTCGGGGAGCTGTTTTTT,CASSQDQVGELFF
-,TRBV30,-,TRBJ1-1,TGTGCCTGGAGTGTACGCTTTGGGAACACTGAAGCTTTCTTT,CAWSVRFGNTEAFF
-,TRBV14,TRBD1,TRBJ2-7,TGTGCCAGCAGCCAGCGGACAGGGAGGGAGCAGTACTTC,CASSQRTGREQYF
-,TRBV27,-,TRBJ1-1,TGTGCCAGCAGTTTACGGCGGAACACTGAAGCTTTCTTT,CASSLRRNTEAFF
-,TRBV10-2,TRBD1,TRBJ1-5,TGCGCCAGCAGTGAGCCGGGACAGGGTAATCAGCCCCAGCATTTT,CASSEPGQGNQPQHF
-,TRBV11-2,-,TRBJ1-5,TGTGCCAGCAGCTTAGGAGTGGGGCAGCCCCAGCATTTT,CASSLGVGQPQHF